One T cell receptor beta chain is described in this entry. The data are from a study of response to subunit inactivated influenza vaccine. CDR1 SGHDT and CDR2 YYEEEE come from the germline V gene. CDR3 length equals 16 residues. V lost 2 bases to trimming and J lost 0 bases; unmatched junction nucleotides: 4. TCRdb re-derived calls from the RT-PCR reads in MiXCR, one entry per CDR3 protein. This table has roughly 700,000 distinct CDR3 sequences, about 15% appearing once. J is TRBJ1-1 and V is TRBV5-6; TRBD1 agrees at 10 bases. This clonotype was obtained from a man between 50 and 59 years old who received an inactivated influenza vaccine. This specimen was PBMCs from blood, taken 11 to 12 days after vaccination. Written as DNA, the CDR3 is TGTGCCAGCAGCTTCGACAGGGGGCCATTGAACACTGAAGCTTTCTTT. Amino acids: CASSFDRGPLNTEAFF.